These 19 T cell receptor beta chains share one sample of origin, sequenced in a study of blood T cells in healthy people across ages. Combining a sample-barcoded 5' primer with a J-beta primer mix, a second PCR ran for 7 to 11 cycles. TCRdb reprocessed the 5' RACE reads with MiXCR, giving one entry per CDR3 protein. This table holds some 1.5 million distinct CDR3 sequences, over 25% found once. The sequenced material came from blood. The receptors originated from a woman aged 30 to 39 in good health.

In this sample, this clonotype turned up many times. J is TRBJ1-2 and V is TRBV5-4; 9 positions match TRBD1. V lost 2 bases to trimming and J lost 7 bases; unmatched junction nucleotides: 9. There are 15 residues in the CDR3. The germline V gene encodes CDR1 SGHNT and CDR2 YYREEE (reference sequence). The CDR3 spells CASSFRGQGHIGYTF. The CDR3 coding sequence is TGTGCCAGCAGCTTTAGGGGACAGGGTCATATTGGCTACACCTTC.

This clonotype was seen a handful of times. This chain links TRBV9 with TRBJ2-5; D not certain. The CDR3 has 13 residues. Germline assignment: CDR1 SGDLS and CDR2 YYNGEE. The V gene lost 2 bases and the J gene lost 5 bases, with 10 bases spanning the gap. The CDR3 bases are TGTGCCAGCAGCGTCACGTATTGGGAGACCCAGTACTTC. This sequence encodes CASSVTYWETQYF.

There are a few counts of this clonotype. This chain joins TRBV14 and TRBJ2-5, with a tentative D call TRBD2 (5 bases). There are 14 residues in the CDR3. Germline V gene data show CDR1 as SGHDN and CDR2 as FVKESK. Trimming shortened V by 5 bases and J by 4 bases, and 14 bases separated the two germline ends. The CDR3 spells CASSDTRLRETQYF. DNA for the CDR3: TGTGCCAGCAGCGATACTAGACTCCGAGAGACCCAGTACTTC.

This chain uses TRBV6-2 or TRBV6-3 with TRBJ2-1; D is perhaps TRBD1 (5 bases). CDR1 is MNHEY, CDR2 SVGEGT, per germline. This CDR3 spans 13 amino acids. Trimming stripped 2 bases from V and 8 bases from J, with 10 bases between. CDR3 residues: CASSYNRIYEQFF. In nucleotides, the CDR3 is TGTGCCAGCAGTTACAACAGGATCTATGAGCAGTTCTTC.

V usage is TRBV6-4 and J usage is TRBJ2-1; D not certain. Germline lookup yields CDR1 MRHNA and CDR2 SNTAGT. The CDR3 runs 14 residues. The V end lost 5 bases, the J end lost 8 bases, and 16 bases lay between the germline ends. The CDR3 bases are TGTGCCAGCAGTCCCCTCTTCGCTGGCGATGAGCAGTTCTTC. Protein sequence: CASSPLFAGDEQFF.

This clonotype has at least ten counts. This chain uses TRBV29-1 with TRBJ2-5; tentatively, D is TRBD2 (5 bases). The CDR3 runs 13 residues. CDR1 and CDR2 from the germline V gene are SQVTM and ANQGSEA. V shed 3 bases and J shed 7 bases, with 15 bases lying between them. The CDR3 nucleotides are TGCAGCGTTGAGTTCGTGGGTCGGGGGACCCAGTACTTC. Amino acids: CSVEFVGRGTQYF.

For the CDR3, the DNA is TGCAGTGCTAGAGACCGGGACCCTCACTACAATGAGCAGTTCTTC. Protein: CSARDRDPHYNEQFF. The J gene is TRBJ2-1, the V gene TRBV20-1; D is tentatively TRBD1 or TRBD2 (5 bases each). Germline assignment: CDR1 DFQATT and CDR2 SNEGSKA (reference sequence). V was shortened by 0 bases and J by 3 bases, with 12 bases between the two germline ends. The length of the CDR3 is 15 residues.

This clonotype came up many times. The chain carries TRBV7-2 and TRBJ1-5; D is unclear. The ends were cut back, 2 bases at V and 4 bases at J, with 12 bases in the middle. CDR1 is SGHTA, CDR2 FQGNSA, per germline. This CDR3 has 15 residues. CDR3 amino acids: CASSLIPGANQPQHF. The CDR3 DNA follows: TGTGCCAGCAGCTTAATCCCGGGAGCAAATCAGCCCCAGCATTTT.

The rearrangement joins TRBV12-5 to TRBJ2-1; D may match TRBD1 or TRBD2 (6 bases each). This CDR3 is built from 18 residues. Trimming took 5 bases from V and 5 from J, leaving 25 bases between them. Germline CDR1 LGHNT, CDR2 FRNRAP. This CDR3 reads CASGPTTGIGGSDNEQFF. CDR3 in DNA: TGTGCTAGTGGTCCAACTACAGGGATTGGAGGGTCCGACAATGAGCAGTTCTTC.

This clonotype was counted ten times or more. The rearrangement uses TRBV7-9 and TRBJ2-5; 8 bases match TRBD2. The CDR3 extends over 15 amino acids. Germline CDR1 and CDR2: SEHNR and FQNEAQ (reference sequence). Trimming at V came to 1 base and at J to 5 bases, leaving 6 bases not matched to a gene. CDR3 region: CASSLGAGGRETQYF. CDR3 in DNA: TGTGCCAGCAGCTTAGGGGCCGGCGGGAGGGAGACCCAGTACTTC.

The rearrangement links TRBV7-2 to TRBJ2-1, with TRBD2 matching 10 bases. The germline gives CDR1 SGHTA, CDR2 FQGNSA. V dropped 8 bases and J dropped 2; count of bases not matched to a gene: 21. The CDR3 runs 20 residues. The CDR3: CASDSPGGYSSGSPYNEQFF. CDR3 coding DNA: TGTGCCAGCGACTCCCCAGGGGGCTACTCTAGCGGGAGCCCCTACAATGAGCAGTTCTTC.

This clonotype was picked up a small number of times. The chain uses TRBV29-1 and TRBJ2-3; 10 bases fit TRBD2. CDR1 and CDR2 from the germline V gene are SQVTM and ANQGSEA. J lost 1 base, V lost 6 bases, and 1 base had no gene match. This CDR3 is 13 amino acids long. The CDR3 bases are TGCAGCGTCGGGACTAGCGGCACAGATACGCAGTATTTT. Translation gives CSVGTSGTDTQYF.

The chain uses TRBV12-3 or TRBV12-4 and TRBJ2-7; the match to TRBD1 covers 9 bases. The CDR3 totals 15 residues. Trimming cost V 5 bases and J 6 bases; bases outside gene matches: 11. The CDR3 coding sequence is TGTGCCAGCAGTCCAACCGGGACAGGGACCGCCGAGCAGTACTTC. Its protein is CASSPTGTGTAEQYF.

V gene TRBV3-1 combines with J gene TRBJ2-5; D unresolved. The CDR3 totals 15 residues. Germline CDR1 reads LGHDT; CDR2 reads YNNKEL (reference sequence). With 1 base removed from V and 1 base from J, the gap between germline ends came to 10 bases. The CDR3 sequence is CASSQVLSVQETQYF. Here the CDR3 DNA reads TGTGCCAGCAGCCAAGTCCTATCGGTCCAAGAGACCCAGTACTTC.

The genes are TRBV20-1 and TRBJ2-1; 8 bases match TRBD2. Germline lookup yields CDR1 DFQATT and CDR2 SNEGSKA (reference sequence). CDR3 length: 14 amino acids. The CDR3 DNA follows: TGCCAACCCAAGACTCCAGGCGGGAGGAATGAGCAGTTCTTC. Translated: CQPKTPGGRNEQFF.

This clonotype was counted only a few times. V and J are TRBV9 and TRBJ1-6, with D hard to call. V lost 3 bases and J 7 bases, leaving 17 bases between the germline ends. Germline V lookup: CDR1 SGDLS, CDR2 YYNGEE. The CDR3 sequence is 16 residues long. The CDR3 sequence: CASSGRGGLLNSPLHF. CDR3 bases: TGTGCCAGCAGCGGGCGAGGAGGGCTGCTAAATTCACCCCTCCACTTT.

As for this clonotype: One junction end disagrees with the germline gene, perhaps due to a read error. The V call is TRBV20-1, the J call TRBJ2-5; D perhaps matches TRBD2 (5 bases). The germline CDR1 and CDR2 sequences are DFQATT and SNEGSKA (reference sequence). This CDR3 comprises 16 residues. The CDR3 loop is CSARDGRETIQETRYF. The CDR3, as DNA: TGCAGTGCTAGAGACGGACGGGAAACAATTCAAGAGACCCGGTACTTC.

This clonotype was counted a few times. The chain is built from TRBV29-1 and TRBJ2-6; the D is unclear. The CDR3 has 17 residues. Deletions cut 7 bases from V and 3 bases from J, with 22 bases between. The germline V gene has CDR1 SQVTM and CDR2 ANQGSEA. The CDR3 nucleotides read TGCAGCGCCCTGTGGAGTACAAGCCCCTTTGGGGCCAACGTCCTGACTTTC. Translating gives CSALWSTSPFGANVLTF.

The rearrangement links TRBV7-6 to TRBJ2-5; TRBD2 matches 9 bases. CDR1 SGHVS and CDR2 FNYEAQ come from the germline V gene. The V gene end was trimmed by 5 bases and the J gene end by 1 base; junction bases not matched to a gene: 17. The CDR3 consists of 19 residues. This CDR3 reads CASSIGSGGRSWPQETQYF. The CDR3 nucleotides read TGTGCCAGCAGCATAGGAAGCGGGGGGCGCAGCTGGCCCCAAGAGACCCAGTACTTC. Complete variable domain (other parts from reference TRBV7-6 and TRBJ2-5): GAGVSQSPRYKVTKRGQDVALRCDPISGHVSLYWYRQALGQGPEFLTYFNYEAQQDKSGLPNDRFSAERPEGSISTLTIQRTEQRDSAMYRCASSIGSGGRSWPQETQYFGPGTRLLVL.